This TCR beta chain was retrieved from a study of human T cells and chemical hapten exposure. In regard to this clonotype: Its specificity is unknown.

The library put unique molecular identifiers onto individual cDNA molecules. TCRdb itself ran the RACE reads through MiXCR, one entry per CDR3 protein. The table lists 150,000 to 200,000 distinct CDR3 sequences, 24% of them singletons, with approximately 2.3% in the top ten. The sample's time point: patch test 3, about 24 weeks after DPC sensitization. The treatment here: therapeutic diphenylcyclopropenone sensitization with weekly scalp DPC. Blood draws came first, before each patch test. Losses at the gene ends were 0 bases for V and 3 bases for J; bases not matched to a gene: 5. The CDR3 runs 16 residues. Per germline, CDR1 LGHNA and CDR2 YNFKEQ. Study-wide results and limits: Sensitizing with DPC caused no change in TCRs above 1 in 1000 frequency. Expanded TCRs clustered into significantly more large CDR3 similarity groups than controls, the analysis revealed.

The specimen comprised whole blood, sampled in connection with sensitization to the hapten diphenylcyclopropenone (DPC). The source is a woman in her 40s with alopecia areata. Some clones in this sample may be carry-over from other donors' samples. The gene calls are TRBV4-2 and TRBJ2-3; 8 nucleotides align to TRBD2. In nucleotides, the CDR3 is TGTGCCAGCAGCCAAGATCGGGCGGGAGGAACAGATACGCAGTATTTT. Amino acids: CASSQDRAGGTDTQYF.